This TCR beta chain was identified during a study of blood T cell repertoires in COVID-19. Study overall: COVID-19 samples, acute and convalescent, were from the United States, Italy and Spain.

V dropped 6 bases and J dropped 6 bases, with 17 bases sitting between them. Germline V gene sequence: CDR1 MNHEY, CDR2 SVGEGT. The CDR3 contains 15 residues. Clones were read by immunoSEQ multiplex PCR, and TCRdb kept only the in-frame ones, dropping some. The table lists about 250,000 clones, roughly 80% of them singletons, with roughly 7.9% in the top ten. The chain recombines TRBV6-2 or TRBV6-3 with TRBJ2-2; D is unclear. The sequenced sample was peripheral blood. The sequence was collected from a woman older than 75 with acute or convalescent COVID-19. The CDR3 loop is CASSPDSPSPGELFF. In nucleotides, the CDR3 is TGTGCCAGCAGCCCCGACTCCCCGAGTCCCGGGGAGCTGTTTTTT.